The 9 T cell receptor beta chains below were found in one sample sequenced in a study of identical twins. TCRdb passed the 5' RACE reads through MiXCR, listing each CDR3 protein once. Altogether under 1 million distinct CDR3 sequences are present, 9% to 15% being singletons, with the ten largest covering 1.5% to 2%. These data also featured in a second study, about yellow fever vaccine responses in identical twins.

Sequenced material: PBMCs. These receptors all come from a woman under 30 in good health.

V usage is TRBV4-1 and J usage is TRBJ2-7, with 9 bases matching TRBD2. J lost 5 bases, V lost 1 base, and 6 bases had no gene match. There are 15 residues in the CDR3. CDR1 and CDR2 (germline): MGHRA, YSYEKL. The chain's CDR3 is CASSQGTSVYDEQYV. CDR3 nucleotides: TGCGCCAGCAGCCAAGGGACTAGCGTTTACGACGAGCAGTACGTC.

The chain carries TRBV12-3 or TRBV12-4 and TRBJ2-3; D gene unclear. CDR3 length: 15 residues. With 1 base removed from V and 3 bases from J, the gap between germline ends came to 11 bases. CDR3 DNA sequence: TGTGCCAGCAGTTTAGACGCCCTATTGACAGATACGCAGTATTTT. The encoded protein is CASSLDALLTDTQYF.

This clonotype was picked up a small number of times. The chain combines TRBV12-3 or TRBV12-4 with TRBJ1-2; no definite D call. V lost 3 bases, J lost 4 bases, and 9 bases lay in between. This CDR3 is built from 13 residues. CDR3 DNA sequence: TGTGCCAGCAGTTTTGGGCAGGCCTATGGCTACACCTTC. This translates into CASSFGQAYGYTF.

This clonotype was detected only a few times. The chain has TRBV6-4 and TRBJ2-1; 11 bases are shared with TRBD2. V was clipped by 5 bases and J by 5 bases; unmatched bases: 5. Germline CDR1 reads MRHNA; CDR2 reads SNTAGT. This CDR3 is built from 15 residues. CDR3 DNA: TGTGCCAGCAGTCCGACTAGCGGGGAACACAATGAGCAGTTCTTC. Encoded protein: CASSPTSGEHNEQFF.

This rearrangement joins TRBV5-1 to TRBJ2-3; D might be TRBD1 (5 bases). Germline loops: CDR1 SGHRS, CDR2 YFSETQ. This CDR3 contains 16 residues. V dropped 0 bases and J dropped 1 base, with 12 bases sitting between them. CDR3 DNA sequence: TGCGCCAGCAGCTTGGACAGGACGGGTGGCACAGATACGCAGTATTTT. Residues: CASSLDRTGGTDTQYF.

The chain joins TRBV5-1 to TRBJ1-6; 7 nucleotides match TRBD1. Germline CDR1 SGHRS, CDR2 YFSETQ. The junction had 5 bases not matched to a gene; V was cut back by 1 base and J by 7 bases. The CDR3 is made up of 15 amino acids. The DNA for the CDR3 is TGCGCCAGCAGCTTGACCGGGACAGAGAATTCACCCCTCCACTTT. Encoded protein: CASSLTGTENSPLHF.

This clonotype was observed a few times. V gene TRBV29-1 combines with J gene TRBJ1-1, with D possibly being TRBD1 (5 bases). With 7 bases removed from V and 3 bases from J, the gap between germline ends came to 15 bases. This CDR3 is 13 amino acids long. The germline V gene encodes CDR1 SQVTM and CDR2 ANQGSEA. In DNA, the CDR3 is TGCAGCGCATCCAGGGTAGGGGACACTGAAGCTTTCTTT. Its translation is CSASRVGDTEAFF.

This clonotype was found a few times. The CDR3 DNA is TGTGCCAGCAGCCAAGTACGGGCCAATCAAGAGCAGTTCTTC. It is translated as CASSQVRANQEQFF. The chain joins TRBV3-1 to TRBJ2-1, with D unclear. Germline V gene sequence: CDR1 LGHDT, CDR2 YNNKEL (reference sequence). CDR3 size: 14 residues. V was shortened by 1 base and J by 10 bases, with 14 bases between the two germline ends.

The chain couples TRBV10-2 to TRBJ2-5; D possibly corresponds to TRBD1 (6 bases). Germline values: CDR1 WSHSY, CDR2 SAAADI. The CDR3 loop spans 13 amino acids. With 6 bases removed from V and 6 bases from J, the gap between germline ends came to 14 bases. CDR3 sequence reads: CASRKQGRKTQYF. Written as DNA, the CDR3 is TGCGCCAGCAGAAAACAGGGAAGGAAGACCCAGTACTTC.